The TCR beta chain under discussion was sequenced for a study of CD8+ T cells in alopecia areata. General study findings and limits: Relative to normal scalp, lesional scalp, especially alopecia totalis/universalis, showed higher clonality. Mice showed TCR sharing more clearly than patients did, possibly owing to HLA.

TCR sequencing used cDNA made by reverse transcription of extracted RNA. The data were produced by immunoSEQ multiplex PCR, yet TCRdb's version contains in-frame clones alone and is incomplete. The sample consists of about 200,000 clones, around 50% of them appearing once. The V gene lost 1 base and the J gene lost 6 bases, with 4 bases spanning the gap. Germline lookup yields CDR1 SNHLY and CDR2 FYNNEI. This CDR3 contains 12 residues. Details on this clone: Its antigen is as yet unknown.

Investigators sorted PBMCs to obtain both CD4+ and CD8+ T cells. The sequenced material came from CD8+ T cells sorted from blood. This TCR was recovered from a human donor in good health. The chain recombines TRBV2 with TRBJ1-5; D is undetermined. This CDR3 reads CASSEDLQPQHF. CDR3 nucleotide sequence: TGTGCCAGCAGTGAAGACCTTCAGCCCCAGCATTTT.